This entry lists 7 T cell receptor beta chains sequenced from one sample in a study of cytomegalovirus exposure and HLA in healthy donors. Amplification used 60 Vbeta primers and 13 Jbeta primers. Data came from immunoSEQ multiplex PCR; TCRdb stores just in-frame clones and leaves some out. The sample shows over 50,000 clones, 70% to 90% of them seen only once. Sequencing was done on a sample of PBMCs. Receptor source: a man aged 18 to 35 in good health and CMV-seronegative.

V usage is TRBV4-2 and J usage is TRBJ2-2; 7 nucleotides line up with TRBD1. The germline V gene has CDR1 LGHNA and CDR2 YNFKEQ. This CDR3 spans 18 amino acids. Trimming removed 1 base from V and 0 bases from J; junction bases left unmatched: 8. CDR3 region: CASSQGGGGTTNTGELFF. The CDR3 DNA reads TGTGCCAGCAGCCAAGGAGGGGGCGGTACAACGAACACCGGGGAGCTGTTTTTT.

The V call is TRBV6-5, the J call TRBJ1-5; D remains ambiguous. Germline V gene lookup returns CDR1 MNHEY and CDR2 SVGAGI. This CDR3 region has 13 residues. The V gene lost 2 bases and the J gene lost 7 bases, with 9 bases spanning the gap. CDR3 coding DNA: TGTGCCAGCAGTTACGCCCCGGAGCAGCCCCAGCATTTT. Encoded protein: CASSYAPEQPQHF.

The CDR3 sequence is CASSFERVRGYTF. CDR3 DNA sequence: TGTGCCAGCAGTTTCGAGAGGGTAAGGGGCTACACCTTC. The chain carries TRBV28 and TRBJ1-2; D ambiguous. The CDR3 consists of 13 residues. Trimming took 3 bases from V and 8 from J, leaving 13 bases between them. Germline V CDR1 and CDR2: MDHEN, SYDVKM.

In nucleotides, the CDR3 is TGCGCCAGCAGCCAAGTAGGGGGGGGCACTAATGAAAAACTGTTTTTT. Translated, it gives CASSQVGGGTNEKLFF. The chain combines TRBV4-1 with TRBJ1-4, with D perhaps matching TRBD1 (6 bases). CDR1 and CDR2 from the germline V gene are MGHRA and YSYEKL. This CDR3 has 16 residues. Trimming left V 1 base short and J 2 bases short, with 11 bases between.

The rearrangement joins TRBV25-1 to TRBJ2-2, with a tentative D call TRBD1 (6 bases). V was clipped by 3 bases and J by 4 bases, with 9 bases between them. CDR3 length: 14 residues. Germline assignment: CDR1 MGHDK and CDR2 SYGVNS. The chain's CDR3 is CASSEQGSTGELFF. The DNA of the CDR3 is TGTGCCAGCAGTGAGCAGGGGAGCACCGGGGAGCTGTTTTTT. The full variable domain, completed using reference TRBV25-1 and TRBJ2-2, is EADIYQTPRYLVIGTGKKITLECSQTMGHDKMYWYQQDPGMELHLIHYSYGVNSTEKGDLSSESTVSRIRTEHFPLTLESARPSHTSQYLCASSEQGSTGELFFGEGSRLTVL.

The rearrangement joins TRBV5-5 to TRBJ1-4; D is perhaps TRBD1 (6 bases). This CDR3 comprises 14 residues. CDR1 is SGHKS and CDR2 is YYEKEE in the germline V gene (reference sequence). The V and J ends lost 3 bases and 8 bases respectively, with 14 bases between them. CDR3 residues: CASSSTGPQEKLFF. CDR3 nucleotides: TGTGCCAGCAGCTCAACAGGGCCCCAGGAAAAACTGTTTTTT.

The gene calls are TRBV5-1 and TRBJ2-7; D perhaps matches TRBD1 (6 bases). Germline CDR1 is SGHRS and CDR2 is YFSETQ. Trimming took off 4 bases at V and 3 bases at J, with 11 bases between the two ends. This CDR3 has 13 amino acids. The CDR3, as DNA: TGCGCCAGCAGCCCTGGACAGCTCTACGAGCAGTACTTC. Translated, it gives CASSPGQLYEQYF.